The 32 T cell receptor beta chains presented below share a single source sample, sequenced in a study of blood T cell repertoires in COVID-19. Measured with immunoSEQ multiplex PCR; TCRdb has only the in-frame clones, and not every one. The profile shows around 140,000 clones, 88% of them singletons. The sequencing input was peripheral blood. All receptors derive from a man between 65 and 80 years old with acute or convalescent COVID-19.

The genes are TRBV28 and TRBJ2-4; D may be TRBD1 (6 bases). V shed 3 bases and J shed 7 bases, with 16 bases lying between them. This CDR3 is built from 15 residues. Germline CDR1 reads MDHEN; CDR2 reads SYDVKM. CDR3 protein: CASSLGSQGRNIQYF. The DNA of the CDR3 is TGTGCCAGCAGTTTGGGCTCACAGGGTCGGAACATTCAGTACTTC.

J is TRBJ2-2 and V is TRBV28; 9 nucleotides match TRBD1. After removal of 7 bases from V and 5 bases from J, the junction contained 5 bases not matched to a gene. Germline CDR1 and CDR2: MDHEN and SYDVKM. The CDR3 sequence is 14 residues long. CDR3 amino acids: CASTPDRGTGELFF. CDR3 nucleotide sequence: TGTGCCAGCACCCCTGACAGGGGGACCGGGGAGCTGTTTTTT.

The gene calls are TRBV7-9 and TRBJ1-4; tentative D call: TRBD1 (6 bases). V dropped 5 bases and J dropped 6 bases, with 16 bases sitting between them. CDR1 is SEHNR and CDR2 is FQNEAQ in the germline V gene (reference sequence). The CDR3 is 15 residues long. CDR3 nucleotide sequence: TGTGCCAGCAGCCCCTTTAGGGGGTATGATGAAAAACTGTTTTTT. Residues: CASSPFRGYDEKLFF.

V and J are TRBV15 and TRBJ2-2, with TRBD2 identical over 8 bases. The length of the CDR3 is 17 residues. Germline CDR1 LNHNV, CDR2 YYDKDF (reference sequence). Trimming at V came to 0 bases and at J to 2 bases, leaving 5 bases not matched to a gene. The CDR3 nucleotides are TGTGCCACCAGCAGAGATCGGGGGGGATATAACACCGGGGAGCTGTTTTTT. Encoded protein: CATSRDRGGYNTGELFF.

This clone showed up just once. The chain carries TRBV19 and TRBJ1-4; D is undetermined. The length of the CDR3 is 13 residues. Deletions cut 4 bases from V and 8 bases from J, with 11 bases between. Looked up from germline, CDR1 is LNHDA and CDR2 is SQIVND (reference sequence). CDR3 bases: TGTGCCAGTAGTACCTCAAATGGCGAAAAACTGTTTTTT. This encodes CASSTSNGEKLFF.

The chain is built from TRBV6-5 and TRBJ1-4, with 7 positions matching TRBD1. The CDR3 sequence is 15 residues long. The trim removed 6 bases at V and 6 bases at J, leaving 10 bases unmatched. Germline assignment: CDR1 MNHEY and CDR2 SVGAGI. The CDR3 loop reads CASRARTGLDEKLFF. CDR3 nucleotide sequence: TGTGCCAGCAGAGCCCGGACAGGTCTAGATGAAAAACTGTTTTTT.

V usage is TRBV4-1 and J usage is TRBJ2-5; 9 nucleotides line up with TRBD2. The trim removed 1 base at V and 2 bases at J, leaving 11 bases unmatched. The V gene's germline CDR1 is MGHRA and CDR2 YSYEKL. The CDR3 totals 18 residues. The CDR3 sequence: CASSQVSRTAGGQETQYF. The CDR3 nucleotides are TGCGCCAGCAGCCAAGTTTCGAGGACAGCGGGAGGACAAGAGACCCAGTACTTC.

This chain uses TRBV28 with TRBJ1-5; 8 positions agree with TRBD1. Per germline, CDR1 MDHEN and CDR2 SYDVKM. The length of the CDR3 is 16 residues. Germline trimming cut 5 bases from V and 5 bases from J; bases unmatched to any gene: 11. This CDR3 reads CASSLWTGSGHQPQHF. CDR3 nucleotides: TGTGCCAGCAGTCTTTGGACAGGGTCGGGCCATCAGCCCCAGCATTTT.

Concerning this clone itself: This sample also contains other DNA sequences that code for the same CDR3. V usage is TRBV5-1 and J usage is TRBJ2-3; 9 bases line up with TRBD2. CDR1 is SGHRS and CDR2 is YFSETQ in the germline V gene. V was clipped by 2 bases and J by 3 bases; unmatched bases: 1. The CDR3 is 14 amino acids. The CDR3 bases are TGCGCCAGCAGCTTAGCGGGGGGAACAGATACGCAGTATTTT. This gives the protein CASSLAGGTDTQYF.

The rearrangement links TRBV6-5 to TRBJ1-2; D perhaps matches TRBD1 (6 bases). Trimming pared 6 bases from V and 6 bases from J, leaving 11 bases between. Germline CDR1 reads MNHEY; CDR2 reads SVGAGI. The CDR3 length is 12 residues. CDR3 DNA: TGTGCCAGCAGCAGAGAGGGGGATGGCTACACCTTC. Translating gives CASSREGDGYTF.

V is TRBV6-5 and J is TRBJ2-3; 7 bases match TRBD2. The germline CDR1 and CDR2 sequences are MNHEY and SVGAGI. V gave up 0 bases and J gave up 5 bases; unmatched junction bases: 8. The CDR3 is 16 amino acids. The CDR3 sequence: CASSYSTGGMGDTQYF. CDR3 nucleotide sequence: TGTGCCAGCAGTTACTCTACGGGGGGAATGGGAGATACGCAGTATTTT.

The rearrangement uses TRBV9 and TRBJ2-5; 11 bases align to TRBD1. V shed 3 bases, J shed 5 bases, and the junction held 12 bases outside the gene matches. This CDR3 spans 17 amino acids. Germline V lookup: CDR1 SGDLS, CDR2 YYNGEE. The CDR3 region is CASSGGQGAASGETQYF. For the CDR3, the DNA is TGTGCCAGCAGCGGTGGACAGGGGGCGGCTAGCGGGGAGACCCAGTACTTC.

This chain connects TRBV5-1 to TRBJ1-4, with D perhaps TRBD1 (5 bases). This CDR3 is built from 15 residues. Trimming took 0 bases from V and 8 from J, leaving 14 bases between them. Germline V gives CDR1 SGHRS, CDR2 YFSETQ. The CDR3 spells CASSLGTDSNEKLFF. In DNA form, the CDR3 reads TGCGCCAGCAGCTTGGGGACCGACAGTAACGAAAAACTGTTTTTT.

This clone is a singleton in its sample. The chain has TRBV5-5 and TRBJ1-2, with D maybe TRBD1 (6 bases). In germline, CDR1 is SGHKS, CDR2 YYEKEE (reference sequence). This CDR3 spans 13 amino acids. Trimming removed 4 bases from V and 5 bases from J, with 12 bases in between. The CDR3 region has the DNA TGTGCCAGCAGCATCGACAGGCCATATGGCTACACCTTC. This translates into CASSIDRPYGYTF.

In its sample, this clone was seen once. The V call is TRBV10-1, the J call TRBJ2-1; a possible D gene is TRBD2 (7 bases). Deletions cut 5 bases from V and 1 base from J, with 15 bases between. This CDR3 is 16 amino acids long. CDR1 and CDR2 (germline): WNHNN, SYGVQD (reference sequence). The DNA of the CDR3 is TGCGCCAGCAGTACAAGGGGGGGGGAGTCCTACAATGAGCAGTTCTTC. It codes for CASSTRGGESYNEQFF.

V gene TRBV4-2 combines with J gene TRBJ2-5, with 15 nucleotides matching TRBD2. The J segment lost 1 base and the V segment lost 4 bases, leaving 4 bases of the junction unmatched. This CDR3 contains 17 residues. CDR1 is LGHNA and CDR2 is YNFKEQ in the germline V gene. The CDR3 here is CASSPGTSGGTQETQYF. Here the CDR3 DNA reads TGTGCCAGCAGCCCCGGGACTAGCGGGGGGACCCAAGAGACCCAGTACTTC.

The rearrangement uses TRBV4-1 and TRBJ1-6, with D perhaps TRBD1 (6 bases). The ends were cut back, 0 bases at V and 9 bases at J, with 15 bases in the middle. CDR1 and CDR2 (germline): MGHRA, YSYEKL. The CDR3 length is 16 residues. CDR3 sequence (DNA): TGCGCCAGCAGCCAAGAGGGGGCCCTTTGGGCTTCACCCCTCCACTTT. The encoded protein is CASSQEGALWASPLHF.

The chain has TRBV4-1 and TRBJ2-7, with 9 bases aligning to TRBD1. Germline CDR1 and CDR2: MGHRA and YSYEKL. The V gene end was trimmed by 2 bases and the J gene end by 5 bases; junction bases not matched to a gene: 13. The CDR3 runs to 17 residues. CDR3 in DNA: TGCGCCAGCAGCCAAAACGGGTACAGGGGGCTTGATGACGAGCAGTACTTC. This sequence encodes CASSQNGYRGLDDEQYF.

CDR3 sequence reads: CASSQVLLSGNTIYF. CDR3 DNA sequence: TGCGCCAGCAGCCAAGTCCTCCTCTCTGGAAACACCATATATTTT. The V call is TRBV4-1, the J call TRBJ1-3; D uncertain. This CDR3 comprises 15 residues. The V gene's germline CDR1 is MGHRA and CDR2 YSYEKL. V dropped 1 base and J dropped 0 bases, with 7 bases sitting between them.

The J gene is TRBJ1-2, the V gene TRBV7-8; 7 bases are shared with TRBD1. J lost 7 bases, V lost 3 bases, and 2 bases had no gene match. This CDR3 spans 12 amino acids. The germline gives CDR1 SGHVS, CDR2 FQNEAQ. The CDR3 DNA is TGTGCCAGCAGCTTCCGGGACAGTGGCTACACCTTC. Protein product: CASSFRDSGYTF.

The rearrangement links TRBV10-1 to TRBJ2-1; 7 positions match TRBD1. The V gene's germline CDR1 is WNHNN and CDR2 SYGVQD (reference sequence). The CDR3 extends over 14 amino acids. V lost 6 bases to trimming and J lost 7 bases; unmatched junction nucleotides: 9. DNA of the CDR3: TGCGCCAGCAGCCCCGTGACAGGGATGAATGAGCAGTTCTTC. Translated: CASSPVTGMNEQFF.

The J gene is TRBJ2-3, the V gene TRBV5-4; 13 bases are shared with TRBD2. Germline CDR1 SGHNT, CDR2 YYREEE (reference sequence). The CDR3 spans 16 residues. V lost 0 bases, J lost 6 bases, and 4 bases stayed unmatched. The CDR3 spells CASSLDGTSGADTQYF. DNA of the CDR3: TGTGCCAGCAGCTTGGATGGGACTAGCGGGGCGGATACGCAGTATTTT.

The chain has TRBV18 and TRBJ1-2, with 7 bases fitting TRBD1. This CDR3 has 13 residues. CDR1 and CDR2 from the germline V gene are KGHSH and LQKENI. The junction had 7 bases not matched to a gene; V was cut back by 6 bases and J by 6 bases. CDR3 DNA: TGTGCCAGCTCGATCGACAGGGTGCATGGCTACACCTTC. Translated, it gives CASSIDRVHGYTF.

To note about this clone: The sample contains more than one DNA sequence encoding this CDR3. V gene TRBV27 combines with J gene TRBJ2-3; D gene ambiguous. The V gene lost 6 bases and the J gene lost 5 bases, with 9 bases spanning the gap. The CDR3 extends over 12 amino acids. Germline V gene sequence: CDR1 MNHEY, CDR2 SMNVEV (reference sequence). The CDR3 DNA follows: TGTGCCAGCAGCTCTCGGGTAGATACGCAGTATTTT. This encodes CASSSRVDTQYF.

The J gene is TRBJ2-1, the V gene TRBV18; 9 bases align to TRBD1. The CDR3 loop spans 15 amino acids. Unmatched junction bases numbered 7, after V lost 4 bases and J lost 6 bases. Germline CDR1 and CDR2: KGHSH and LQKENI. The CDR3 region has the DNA TGTGCCAGCTCACGGGACAGGGAGGGAGCCAATGAGCAGTTCTTC. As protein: CASSRDREGANEQFF.

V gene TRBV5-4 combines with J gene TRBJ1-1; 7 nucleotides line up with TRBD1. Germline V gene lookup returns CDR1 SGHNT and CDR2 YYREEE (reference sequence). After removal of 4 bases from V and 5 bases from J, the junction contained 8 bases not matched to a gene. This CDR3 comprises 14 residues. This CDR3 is CASSPGQSLTEAFF. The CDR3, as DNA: TGTGCCAGCAGCCCGGGACAGTCATTGACTGAAGCTTTCTTT.

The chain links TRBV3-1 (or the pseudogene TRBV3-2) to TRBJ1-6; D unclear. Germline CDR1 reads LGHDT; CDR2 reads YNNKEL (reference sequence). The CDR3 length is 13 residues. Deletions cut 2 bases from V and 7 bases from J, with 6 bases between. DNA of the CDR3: TGTGCCAGCAGCCAAATCTTAAATTCACCCCTCCACTTT. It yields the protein CASSQILNSPLHF.

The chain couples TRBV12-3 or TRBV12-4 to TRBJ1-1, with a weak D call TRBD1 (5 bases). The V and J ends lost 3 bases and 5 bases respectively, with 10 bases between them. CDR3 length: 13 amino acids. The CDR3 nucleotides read TGTGCCAGCAGTTTTAGGCGGGGGACTGAAGCTTTCTTT. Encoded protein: CASSFRRGTEAFF.

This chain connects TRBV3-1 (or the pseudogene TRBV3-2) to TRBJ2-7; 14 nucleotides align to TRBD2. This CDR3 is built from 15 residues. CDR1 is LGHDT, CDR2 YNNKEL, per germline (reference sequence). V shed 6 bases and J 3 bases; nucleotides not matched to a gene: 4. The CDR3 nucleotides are TGTGCCAGCAGTTTGACTAGCGGGAGGGGCTACGAGCAGTACTTC. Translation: CASSLTSGRGYEQYF.

The CDR3 protein is CASSPRQGARTEAFF. The CDR3 nucleotides are TGTGCCAGCAGCCCTCGACAGGGGGCGCGGACTGAAGCTTTCTTT. V and J are TRBV3-1 (or the pseudogene TRBV3-2) and TRBJ1-1; 10 nucleotides agree with TRBD1. The germline CDR1 and CDR2 sequences are LGHDT and YNNKEL (reference sequence). The trim removed 4 bases at V and 5 bases at J, leaving 7 bases unmatched. The CDR3 has 15 residues.

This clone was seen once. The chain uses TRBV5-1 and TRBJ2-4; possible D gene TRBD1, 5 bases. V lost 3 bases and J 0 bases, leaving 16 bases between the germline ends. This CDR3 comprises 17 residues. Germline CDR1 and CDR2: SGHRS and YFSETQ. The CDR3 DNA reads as TGCGCCAGCAGCTCAGGACACAACAGTTTAGCCAAAAACATTCAGTACTTC. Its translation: CASSSGHNSLAKNIQYF.

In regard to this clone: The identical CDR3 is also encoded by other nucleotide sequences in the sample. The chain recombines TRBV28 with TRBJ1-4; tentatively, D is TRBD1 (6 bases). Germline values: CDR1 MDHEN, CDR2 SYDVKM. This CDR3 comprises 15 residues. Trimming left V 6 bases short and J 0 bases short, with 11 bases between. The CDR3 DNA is TGTGCCAGCAGCCTCCCAGGGGCAACTAATGAAAAACTGTTTTTT. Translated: CASSLPGATNEKLFF.